Listed here are 23 T cell receptor beta chains from one sample, sequenced in a study of T cells after yellow fever vaccination. TCRdb used MiXCR to reprocess the 5' RACE reads, holding one entry per CDR3 protein. The table records around 600,000 distinct CDR3 sequences, 10% to 15% of them present only once. The input for sequencing was PBMCs, taken on the day of the yellow fever booster vaccination. These receptors were taken from a man aged 25-40 years who received the YFV17D yellow fever vaccine.

The rearrangement links TRBV7-9 to TRBJ2-7; 7 nucleotides align to TRBD1. Germline-derived CDR1 and CDR2 are SEHNR and FQNEAQ (reference sequence). V shed 5 bases and J 2 bases; nucleotides not matched to a gene: 9. The CDR3 extends over 15 amino acids. DNA of the CDR3: TGTGCCAGCAGCAAAAACAGGGGTTCAACCTACGAGCAGTACTTC. Translated, it gives CASSKNRGSTYEQYF.

This clonotype was counted a few times. The chain uses TRBV12-3 or TRBV12-4 and TRBJ2-1, with D possibly being TRBD2 (5 bases). There are 15 residues in the CDR3. V gave up 4 bases and J gave up 6 bases, with 16 bases separating them. CDR3: CASSSRASSGNEQFF. The CDR3 coding sequence is TGTGCCAGCAGTTCCCGGGCTAGCTCTGGCAATGAGCAGTTCTTC.

This clonotype was counted only a few times. The chain couples TRBV5-1 to TRBJ2-7; D may be TRBD2 (6 bases). This CDR3 is built from 16 residues. Trimming pared 4 bases from V and 7 bases from J, leaving 24 bases between. CDR1 is SGHRS and CDR2 is YFSETQ in the germline V gene. The CDR3 nucleotides are TGCGCCAGCAGCCCGGGGCCGGGAGCCGGGGTAGGAGAGCAGTACTTC. As protein: CASSPGPGAGVGEQYF.

The chain carries TRBV5-1 and TRBJ2-1; 7 bases map to TRBD1. V lost 2 bases and J lost 1; bases outside the gene matches: 6. The V gene's germline CDR1 is SGHRS and CDR2 YFSETQ. The CDR3 sequence is 16 residues long. The CDR3 region has the DNA TGCGCCAGCAGCTTCACTCCGGGACAGTCCTACAATGAGCAGTTCTTC. Residues: CASSFTPGQSYNEQFF.

This clonotype was counted between two and nine times. V gene TRBV12-3 or TRBV12-4 combines with J gene TRBJ2-5; D might be TRBD1 (6 bases). The CDR3 contains 15 residues. V gave up 2 bases and J gave up 3 bases, with 13 bases separating them. The CDR3 coding sequence is TGTGCCAGCAGTTTATTTACAGGGCTCGAAGAGACCCAGTACTTC. Protein: CASSLFTGLEETQYF.

The gene calls are TRBV20-1 and TRBJ2-2; tentatively, D is TRBD2 (6 bases). The CDR3 covers 15 residues. Trimming left V 6 bases short and J 1 base short, with 15 bases between. Germline V CDR1 and CDR2: DFQATT, SNEGSKA (reference sequence). The CDR3 here is CSARPGSLNTGELFF. CDR3 nucleotides: TGCAGTGCCCGTCCCGGGAGTCTGAACACCGGGGAGCTGTTTTTT.

The V and J genes are TRBV20-1 and TRBJ2-6, with 10 bases that match TRBD2. V was clipped by 2 bases and J by 3 bases; unmatched bases: 10. The CDR3 runs to 18 residues. Germline lookup yields CDR1 DFQATT and CDR2 SNEGSKA (reference sequence). The CDR3 DNA sequence: TGCAGTGCTAGACGGGCTAGCGGGAGTGTAGGTGGGGCCAACGTCCTGACTTTC. This translates into CSARRASGSVGGANVLTF.

J is TRBJ2-3 and V is TRBV19; D perhaps matches TRBD2 (6 bases). The V end was cut by 3 bases, the J end by 6 bases, with 10 bases between. The CDR3 runs to 13 residues. Germline V gene lookup returns CDR1 LNHDA and CDR2 SQIVND (reference sequence). The CDR3 reads CASSIAGSDTQYF. The CDR3 DNA sequence: TGTGCCAGTAGTATCGCGGGGTCCGATACGCAGTATTTT.

This clonotype was counted between two and nine times. The chain is built from TRBV28 and TRBJ2-1; 10 positions agree with TRBD2. Germline V gene lookup returns CDR1 MDHEN and CDR2 SYDVKM. The CDR3 is 15 amino acids. Unmatched junction bases numbered 4, after V lost 3 bases and J lost 5 bases. The CDR3 DNA reads TGTGCCAGCAGTTTTAGCGGGAGGCTGAACAATGAGCAGTTCTTC. Its protein is CASSFSGRLNNEQFF.

This clonotype showed up just a few times. The chain links TRBV7-9 to TRBJ1-1, with a weak D call TRBD1 (5 bases). The CDR3 has 14 residues. The V gene lost 3 bases and the J gene lost 0 bases, with 8 bases spanning the gap. From germline, CDR1 is SEHNR and CDR2 FQNEAQ (reference sequence). This CDR3 reads CASSFGGVNTEAFF. CDR3 nucleotide sequence: TGTGCCAGCAGCTTCGGGGGAGTGAACACTGAAGCTTTCTTT.

This clonotype was detected many times. The chain has TRBV5-1 and TRBJ2-7; D call uncertain. Germline CDR1 SGHRS, CDR2 YFSETQ. Trimming took 1 base from V and 6 from J, leaving 5 bases between them. CDR3 length: 11 amino acids. CDR3 coding DNA: TGCGCCAGCAGCTTGTATGGCGAGCAGTACTTC. It specifies CASSLYGEQYF.

The table lists this clonotype with a few counts. This chain uses TRBV7-2 with TRBJ2-1; unclear D gene. The V gene's germline CDR1 is SGHTA and CDR2 FQGNSA. The CDR3 runs to 15 residues. V was trimmed by 2 bases and J by 2 bases, leaving 10 bases between them. CDR3 in amino acids: CASSLMTVPYNEQFF. The DNA of the CDR3 is TGTGCCAGCAGCTTAATGACTGTTCCCTACAATGAGCAGTTCTTC.

J is TRBJ1-1 and V is TRBV6-2 or TRBV6-3; 9 positions match TRBD1. CDR1 and CDR2 from the germline V gene are MNHEY and SVGEGT. The CDR3 has 13 amino acids. Germline trimming cut 5 bases from V and 5 bases from J; bases unmatched to any gene: 3. The CDR3 DNA reads as TGTGCCAGCAGTAGACAGGGGGTGACTGAAGCTTTCTTT. It yields the protein CASSRQGVTEAFF.

Only a few counts were recorded for this clonotype. The chain carries TRBV6-1 and TRBJ1-1; D call uncertain. Trimming left V 6 bases short and J 3 bases short, with 11 bases between. Looked up from germline, CDR1 is MNHNS and CDR2 is SASEGT. The CDR3 has 13 residues. CDR3 nucleotides: TGTGCCAGCAGACCGGAGAGTTACACTGAAGCTTTCTTT. Its protein product is CASRPESYTEAFF.

The V gene is TRBV4-3, the J gene TRBJ2-7; TRBD2 aligns across 7 bases. The trim removed 4 bases at V and 7 bases at J, leaving 16 bases unmatched. This CDR3 region has 16 residues. Per germline, CDR1 LGHNA and CDR2 YSLEER. CDR3 coding DNA: TGCGCCAGCAGCCTCTCATCTTCAGGGACTATGAGTGAGCAGTACTTC. Translation gives CASSLSSSGTMSEQYF.

The chain links TRBV6-5 to TRBJ1-5, with 8 bases matching TRBD1. The length of the CDR3 is 12 residues. Germline V gene sequence: CDR1 MNHEY, CDR2 SVGAGI. V trimming: 5 bases; J trimming: 6 bases; junction bases outside the gene matches: 0. The CDR3 here is CASSDRGQPQHF. The CDR3 DNA reads as TGTGCCAGCAGTGACAGGGGTCAGCCCCAGCATTTT.

This clonotype came up a few times. The gene calls are TRBV5-1 and TRBJ2-1; D may be TRBD2 (6 bases). With 3 bases removed from V and 4 bases from J, the gap between germline ends came to 20 bases. This CDR3 is 17 amino acids long. CDR1 and CDR2 from the germline V gene are SGHRS and YFSETQ. CDR3: CASSWDLRGSGYNEQFF. In DNA form, the CDR3 reads TGCGCCAGCAGCTGGGACTTGCGAGGATCGGGATACAATGAGCAGTTCTTC.

This clonotype turned up a few times. V is TRBV5-1 and J is TRBJ2-1; D unresolved. V was cut by 0 bases and J by 9 bases, with 10 bases left in between. Germline V gives CDR1 SGHRS, CDR2 YFSETQ. This CDR3 comprises 13 residues. This CDR3 reads CASSLGRPGEQFF. The CDR3 coding sequence is TGCGCCAGCAGCTTGGGACGCCCGGGTGAGCAGTTCTTC.

This clonotype came up a few times. The chain couples TRBV29-1 to TRBJ2-3; TRBD2 aligns across 11 bases. The CDR3 contains 13 residues. Germline assignment: CDR1 SQVTM and CDR2 ANQGSEA. Losses at the gene ends were 7 bases for V and 5 bases for J; bases not matched to a gene: 5. DNA for the CDR3: TGCAGCGCACTAGCGGGAGCTAGAGATACGCAGTATTTT. Residues: CSALAGARDTQYF.

The sample holds a few counts of this clonotype. The chain combines TRBV25-1 with TRBJ1-4; possible D gene TRBD1, 6 bases. The CDR3 is 16 residues long. The germline V and J ends were trimmed by 3 bases and 5 bases, with 16 bases remaining between them. The germline V gene has CDR1 MGHDK and CDR2 SYGVNS. CDR3 protein: CASSDRRERGNEKLFF. CDR3 nucleotides: TGTGCCAGCAGTGATCGCCGCGAGAGGGGGAATGAAAAACTGTTTTTT.

V gene TRBV29-1 combines with J gene TRBJ2-7; 8 bases align to TRBD2. Trimming at V came to 4 bases and at J to 2 bases, leaving 1 base not matched to a gene. From germline, CDR1 is SQVTM and CDR2 ANQGSEA. CDR3 size: 12 residues. CDR3 sequence (DNA): TGCAGCGTTGTTAGCGGGACCTACGAGCAGTACTTC. It is translated as CSVVSGTYEQYF.

The chain links TRBV20-1 to TRBJ1-4; D possibly corresponds to TRBD1 (6 bases). The length of the CDR3 is 14 residues. V was clipped by 5 bases and J by 6 bases, with 16 bases between them. Germline V gives CDR1 DFQATT, CDR2 SNEGSKA (reference sequence). The CDR3 DNA reads as TGCAGTGCTCGACGGGGGCAACGGGATGAAAAACTGTTTTTT. The encoded protein is CSARRGQRDEKLFF.

This clonotype was detected a few times. The rearrangement links TRBV5-1 to TRBJ1-4; maybe TRBD1 (5 bases). Germline assignment: CDR1 SGHRS and CDR2 YFSETQ. V was clipped by 4 bases and J by 5 bases, with 15 bases between them. The CDR3 is 15 amino acids. CDR3: CASSTGRERNEKLFF. CDR3 bases: TGCGCCAGCAGCACGGGCAGGGAGAGGAATGAAAAACTGTTTTTT.